This TCR beta chain comes out of a study of T cell repertoires in cytomegalovirus infection. TCRdb re-called the reads with MiXCR, one entry per CDR3 protein. The sample carries about 920,000 distinct CDR3 sequences, 31% recorded once. Germline V gene sequence: CDR1 MNHNS, CDR2 SASEGT. V was cut by 2 bases and J by 0 bases, with 8 bases left in between. The CDR3 totals 15 residues. About this clonotype itself: Its antigen is currently unknown.

The rearrangement joins TRBV6-1 to TRBJ1-5; D call uncertain. This TCR was recovered from a human donor in good health (CMV status not recorded). Some clones in this sample may be carry-over from other donors' samples. The source was cultured CD8+ T cells from PBMCs, collected from culture after CMV antigen stimulation. This CDR3 is CASSEIRGSNQPQHF. The CDR3 DNA is TGTGCCAGCAGTGAAATTCGGGGTAGCAATCAGCCCCAGCATTTT.